This T cell receptor (beta chain) is from a study of T-cell reconstitution after alpha-beta-depleted transplantation in children. Germline V gives CDR1 LGHNA, CDR2 YNFKEQ. With V trimmed by 4 bases and J by 1 base, 11 bases remained unmatched. The CDR3 runs 17 residues. A TCRbeta library incorporating unique molecular identifiers was prepared. One entry per CDR3 protein results from TCRdb running MiXCR on the PCR reads. The sample comprises around 580,000 distinct CDR3 sequences, around 23% of which are singletons, and less than 15% rests with the top ten. Overall study results and limits: By about two months after transplant, alpha-beta T cells reportedly arose from several hundred graft clones that had expanded. From surviving recipient T cells and thymic progenitors came the high day-60 TCRbeta diversity observed in some patients. After one year, T-cell counts and TCRbeta diversity mostly came from new T cells.

This clonotype has a handful of counts. Its antigen is as yet unknown. This chain links TRBV4-2 with TRBJ2-5, with TRBD2 identical over 8 bases. This receptor was obtained from a boy under two years old who had a stem cell transplant for acute myeloid leukemia, so the T cells may come from the graft donor. Sequencing was performed on PBMCs, mostly from graft donor cells, taken 360 days after TCRalphabeta/CD19-depleted stem cell transplant. The CDR3 DNA sequence: TGTGCCAGCAGCCCCTATCCGAATAGCGGGGTCCAAGAGACCCAGTACTTC. Translating it yields CASSPYPNSGVQETQYF.